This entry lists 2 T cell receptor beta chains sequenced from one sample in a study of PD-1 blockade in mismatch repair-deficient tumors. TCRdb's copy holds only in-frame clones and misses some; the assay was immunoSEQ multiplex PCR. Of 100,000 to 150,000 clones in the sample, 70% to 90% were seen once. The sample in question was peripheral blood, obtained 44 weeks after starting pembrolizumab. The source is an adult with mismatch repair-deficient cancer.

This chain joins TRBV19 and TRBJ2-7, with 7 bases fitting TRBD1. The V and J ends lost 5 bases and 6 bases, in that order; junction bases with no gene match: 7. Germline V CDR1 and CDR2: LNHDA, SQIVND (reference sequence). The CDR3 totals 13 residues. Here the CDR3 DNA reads TGTGCCAGTAGTGAATTGACAGGGCTCGAGCAGTACTTC. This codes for CASSELTGLEQYF.

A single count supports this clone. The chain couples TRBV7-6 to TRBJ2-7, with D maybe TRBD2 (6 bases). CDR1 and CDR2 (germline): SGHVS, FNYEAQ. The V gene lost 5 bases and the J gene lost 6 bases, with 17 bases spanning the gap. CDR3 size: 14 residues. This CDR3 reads CASSRSGTLTEQYF. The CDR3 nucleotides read TGTGCCAGCAGCCGATCCGGGACTTTAACCGAGCAGTACTTC. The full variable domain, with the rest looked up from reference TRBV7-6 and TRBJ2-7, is GAGVSQSPRYKVTKRGQDVALRCDPISGHVSLYWYRQALGQGPEFLTYFNYEAQQDKSGLPNDRFSAERPEGSISTLTIQRTEQRDSAMYRCASSRSGTLTEQYFGPGTRLTVT.